A single sample gave rise to the 14 T cell receptor beta chains below, sequenced in a study of OX40 agonist ivuxolimab in advanced cancers. The protocol was immunoSEQ multiplex PCR, while the TCRdb copy is restricted to in-frame clones and leaves out a portion. The repertoire includes 50,000 to 60,000 clones, roughly nine tenths of them detected once, and 14% to 15% sits in the top ten. This specimen was CD4+ or CD8+ T cells sorted from blood, taken in a trial of the OX40 agonist ivuxolimab. The receptors come from an adult with an advanced solid tumor such as melanoma, head and neck, liver or kidney cancer.

The V call is TRBV6-1, the J call TRBJ1-3; D possibly corresponds to TRBD1 (5 bases). Looked up from germline, CDR1 is MNHNS and CDR2 is SASEGT. CDR3 length equals 15 residues. V shed 6 bases and J shed 1 base, with 13 bases lying between them. This chain's CDR3 is CASRGGDGSGNTIYF. CDR3 in DNA: TGTGCCAGCAGGGGTGGGGACGGATCTGGAAACACCATATATTTT.

The chain combines TRBV27 with TRBJ2-5, with 12 bases aligning to TRBD2. The CDR3 is 17 residues long. Germline loops: CDR1 MNHEY, CDR2 SMNVEV (reference sequence). The V and J ends lost 4 bases and 5 bases, in that order; junction bases with no gene match: 11. DNA of the CDR3: TGTGCCAGCAGTTCCCGCGGACTAGCGGGGATACTGGAGACCCAGTACTTC. Residues: CASSSRGLAGILETQYF.

This clone was recorded once. The V gene is TRBV11-1, the J gene TRBJ2-1; D remains ambiguous. Trimming cost V 4 bases and J 0 bases, with 4 bases left between them. Germline CDR1 is SGHAT and CDR2 is FQDESV (reference sequence). The CDR3 spans 13 residues. This chain's CDR3 is CASSSPSYNEQFF. The DNA for the CDR3 is TGTGCCAGCAGCTCCCCCTCCTACAATGAGCAGTTCTTC.

The chain carries TRBV7-2 and TRBJ1-2; 7 bases fit TRBD1. Germline V gene lookup returns CDR1 SGHTA and CDR2 FQGNSA. V shed 5 bases and J 7 bases; nucleotides not matched to a gene: 16. The CDR3 is 16 amino acids. Written as DNA, the CDR3 is TGTGCCAGCAGCGACACGGGGGTAGGGACAGTTCCTGGCTACACCTTC. Its translation: CASSDTGVGTVPGYTF.

The chain couples TRBV7-9 to TRBJ2-1, with D perhaps assigned TRBD1 or TRBD2 (5 bases each). The V end lost 5 bases, the J end lost 1 base, and 18 bases lay between the germline ends. Germline loops: CDR1 SEHNR, CDR2 FQNEAQ (reference sequence). The CDR3 extends over 17 amino acids. CDR3 in amino acids: CASSLGSAWGSYNEQFF. DNA for the CDR3: TGTGCCAGCAGCCTCGGGTCTGCATGGGGGTCCTACAATGAGCAGTTCTTC.

The CDR3 DNA sequence: TGTGCCAGCAGCCTCCAGTCGAATAGCAATCAGCCCCAGCATTTT. As protein: CASSLQSNSNQPQHF. The chain couples TRBV7-2 to TRBJ1-5; D remains unclear. V lost 5 bases and J lost 0, with 11 bases in between. Germline V lookup: CDR1 SGHTA, CDR2 FQGNSA. The CDR3 has 15 amino acids.

The chain has TRBV4-3 and TRBJ1-1, with D hard to call. Trimming cost V 0 bases and J 2 bases, with 13 bases left between them. The germline V gene encodes CDR1 LGHNA and CDR2 YSLEER. The CDR3 has 16 amino acids. CDR3 in amino acids: CASSQEQARFNTEAFF. The CDR3 DNA follows: TGCGCCAGCAGCCAAGAGCAGGCCAGGTTCAACACTGAAGCTTTCTTT.

The chain has TRBV5-6 and TRBJ1-1, with D unresolved. Trimming pared 3 bases from V and 5 bases from J, leaving 20 bases between. The CDR3 runs 16 residues. Germline values: CDR1 SGHDT, CDR2 YYEEEE. The CDR3 coding sequence is TGTGCCAGCAGCTCGCCGCGTGATTCGAGGGTTACTGAAGCTTTCTTT. Translation: CASSSPRDSRVTEAFF.

The DNA for the CDR3 is TGCGCCAGCAGCCACCGAACAGGGGGATACTACGAGCAGTACTTC. Amino acid sequence: CASSHRTGGYYEQYF. This chain links TRBV4-3 with TRBJ2-7; TRBD1 matches at 8 bases. The CDR3 extends over 15 amino acids. Germline trimming cut 3 bases from V and 3 bases from J; bases unmatched to any gene: 7. The V gene's germline CDR1 is LGHNA and CDR2 YSLEER.

Sample share makes this clone medium-sized (0.01 to 0.1%). Other nucleotide sequences from this sample produce the same CDR3. The chain is built from TRBV4-2 and TRBJ2-5; D unresolved. The V end was cut by 0 bases, the J end by 2 bases, with 7 bases between. From germline, CDR1 is LGHNA and CDR2 YNFKEQ. This CDR3 is built from 14 residues. CDR3 sequence: CASSQEAGQETQYF. The CDR3 nucleotides read TGTGCCAGCAGCCAAGAGGCAGGACAAGAGACCCAGTACTTC.

In DNA, the CDR3 is TGTGCCAGCAGTTTCGGGGGGGCGAGTGAAAAACTGTTTTTT. It codes for CASSFGGASEKLFF. The genes are TRBV27 and TRBJ1-4, with TRBD1 as a possible D gene (6 bases). In germline, CDR1 is MNHEY, CDR2 SMNVEV (reference sequence). Trimming left V 3 bases short and J 7 bases short, with 12 bases between. The CDR3 totals 14 residues. Using reference TRBV27 and TRBJ1-4 for the parts outside the CDR3, the full variable domain is EAQVTQNPRYLITVTGKKLTVTCSQNMNHEYMSWYRQDPGLGLRQIYYSMNVEVTDKGDVPEGYKVSRKEKRNFPLILESPSPNQTSLYFCASSFGGASEKLFFGSGTQLSVL.

The rearrangement uses TRBV6-1 and TRBJ1-5, with 8 bases that match TRBD1. Unmatched junction bases numbered 5, after V lost 6 bases and J lost 4 bases. Germline assignment: CDR1 MNHNS and CDR2 SASEGT. The length of the CDR3 is 14 residues. The CDR3 nucleotides read TGTGCCAGCAGGGACTGGACAGGGAATCAGCCCCAGCATTTT. This sequence encodes CASRDWTGNQPQHF.

This chain connects TRBV11-1 to TRBJ2-1; D gene uncertain. Trimming pared 1 base from V and 7 bases from J, leaving 11 bases between. CDR1 and CDR2 (germline): SGHAT, FQDESV (reference sequence). CDR3 length: 14 amino acids. This CDR3 reads CASSLDHSRNEQFF. DNA for the CDR3: TGTGCCAGCAGCTTAGATCACAGTCGAAATGAGCAGTTCTTC.

V and J are TRBV19 and TRBJ1-1, with D possibly matching TRBD1 (6 bases). The length of the CDR3 is 14 residues. Germline CDR1 is LNHDA and CDR2 is SQIVND (reference sequence). With 5 bases removed from V and 4 bases from J, the gap between germline ends came to 14 bases. As DNA, the CDR3 is TGTGCCAGTAGTTATACAGGGATGGGCACTGAAGCTTTCTTT. It yields the protein CASSYTGMGTEAFF.